The 10 T cell receptor beta chains given below trace back to one sample, sequenced in a study of blood T cells in healthy people across ages. For the second PCR, which ran for roughly 6 to 12 cycles, a sample-barcoded 5' primer and a J-beta primer mix were used. TCRdb ran MiXCR on the 5' RACE reads and lists one entry per CDR3 protein. This sample carries around 870,000 distinct CDR3 sequences, 29% of them seen once, and the ten largest clones take 17%. Sequencing used blood. Source of these receptors: a woman of 80 years or more in good health.

This clonotype was seen ten or more times. The J gene is TRBJ2-3, the V gene TRBV20-1, with D possibly TRBD1 on 6 matching bases. V was clipped by 1 base and J by 5 bases, with 13 bases between them. The CDR3 covers 14 residues. The germline gives CDR1 DFQATT, CDR2 SNEGSKA (reference sequence). The CDR3 spells CSARGWGQRDTQYF. The CDR3 region has the DNA TGCAGTGCTAGAGGTTGGGGGCAGAGAGATACGCAGTATTTT.

The chain joins TRBV29-1 to TRBJ2-1; D unclear. This CDR3 contains 12 residues. Germline V lookup: CDR1 SQVTM, CDR2 ANQGSEA. Trimming cost V 2 bases and J 4 bases, with 6 bases left between them. The CDR3 DNA sequence: TGCAGCGTTGAACAAAAATACAATGAGCAGTTCTTC. Translation: CSVEQKYNEQFF.

This clonotype has only a few counts. The chain carries TRBV13 and TRBJ1-2, with D maybe TRBD1 (6 bases). Germline CDR1 reads PRHDT; CDR2 reads FYEKMQ (reference sequence). This CDR3 is built from 13 residues. V lost 3 bases and J lost 7, with 12 bases in between. The CDR3 nucleotides read TGTGCCAGCAGCTTGACAGGATATGCTGGCTACACCTTC. Translating gives CASSLTGYAGYTF. Drawing the rest from reference TRBV13 and TRBJ1-2, the complete variable domain is AAGVIQSPRHLIKEKRETATLKCYPIPRHDTVYWYQQGPGQDPQFLISFYEKMQSDKGSIPDRFSAQQFSDYHSELNMSSLELGDSALYFCASSLTGYAGYTFGSGTRLTVV.

This clonotype showed up just a few times. This may arise from a read error, as a much more abundant clone is one base away. V is TRBV20-1 and J is TRBJ1-2, with D perhaps matching TRBD1 (5 bases). The germline CDR1 and CDR2 sequences are DFQATT and SNEGSKA (reference sequence). Trimming cost V 6 bases and J 13 bases, with 18 bases left between them. This CDR3 is 11 amino acids long. CDR3 loop: CSARGDGIRTF. CDR3 in DNA: TGCAGTGCGCGAGGGGACGGAATCCGCACCTTC.

The chain combines TRBV6-2 or TRBV6-3 with TRBJ2-1; 10 bases are shared with TRBD1. CDR1 and CDR2 from the germline V gene are MNHEY and SVGEGT. Trimming cost V 0 bases and J 5 bases; bases outside gene matches: 7. The CDR3 runs 17 residues. CDR3 amino acids: CASSYSRDRGLDNEQFF. Here the CDR3 DNA reads TGTGCCAGCAGTTACTCCCGAGACAGGGGGCTCGACAATGAGCAGTTCTTC.

The J gene is TRBJ2-1, the V gene TRBV7-6, with TRBD2 matching 12 bases. CDR3 length: 17 amino acids. Germline V gene sequence: CDR1 SGHVS, CDR2 FNYEAQ. The junction had 13 bases not matched to a gene; V was cut back by 5 bases and J by 8 bases. CDR3 coding DNA: TGTGCCAGCAGCCCGAGGACTAGCGGGGCGCCCGGGGATGAGCAGTTCTTC. Translated, it gives CASSPRTSGAPGDEQFF.

The chain recombines TRBV7-2 with TRBJ1-5; TRBD1 might be the D (6 bases). Trimming left V 2 bases short and J 0 bases short, with 14 bases between. This CDR3 is built from 17 residues. CDR1 and CDR2 from the germline V gene are SGHTA and FQGNSA. CDR3 sequence reads: CASSLRTALYSNQPQHF. The CDR3, as DNA: TGTGCCAGCAGCTTACGGACAGCTCTCTATAGCAATCAGCCCCAGCATTTT.

This clonotype has a count of ten or more. V usage is TRBV7-2 and J usage is TRBJ2-7; the D gene is possibly TRBD1 (6 bases). Trimming took off 1 base at V and 0 bases at J, with 13 bases between the two ends. The CDR3 is made up of 16 amino acids. The V gene's germline CDR1 is SGHTA and CDR2 FQGNSA. The CDR3 sequence is CASSLGGHVISYEQYF. The CDR3 coding sequence is TGTGCCAGCAGCTTAGGGGGACACGTAATCTCCTACGAGCAGTACTTC.

The chain carries TRBV11-2 and TRBJ2-3, with D possibly matching TRBD2 (5 bases). V was clipped by 5 bases and J by 5 bases, with 26 bases between them. CDR1 and CDR2 (germline): SGHAT, FQNNGV. The CDR3 consists of 18 residues. CDR3 region: CASSARGRASGSGDTQYF. The DNA for the CDR3 is TGTGCCAGCAGCGCCCGTGGTAGGGCCTCGGGGTCTGGAGATACGCAGTATTTT.

CDR3 region: CSGSPGYGYTF. DNA of the CDR3: TGCAGTGGCTCCCCTGGCTATGGCTACACCTTC. The V and J genes are TRBV20-1 and TRBJ1-2; no definite D call. The CDR3 contains 11 residues. CDR1 DFQATT and CDR2 SNEGSKA come from the germline V gene (reference sequence). Trimming removed 7 bases at V and 4 bases at J, with 10 bases between.